A single sample is the source of the 16 T cell receptor beta chains below, sequenced in a study of regulatory dendritic cells for organ transplantation. Assay: immunoSEQ multiplex PCR; the TCRdb copy retains only in-frame clones and omits some. Here the sample spans fewer than 12,000 clones, 65% to 85% being singletons. Sequencing was done on a sample of memory CD8+ T cells from blood. Subset indicated: CD45RO+ memory T cells. Source of these receptors: a human donor in good health.

V is TRBV9 and J is TRBJ2-5, with D unclear. Germline V gene sequence: CDR1 SGDLS, CDR2 YYNGEE. This CDR3 comprises 13 residues. V lost 0 bases and J 5 bases, leaving 8 bases between the germline ends. Here the CDR3 reads CASSVAGTETQYF. CDR3 in DNA: TGTGCCAGCAGCGTAGCTGGTACCGAGACCCAGTACTTC.

This clone has just one count. The gene calls are TRBV9 and TRBJ2-3; D is tentatively TRBD1 or TRBD2 (5 bases each). Germline V gene data show CDR1 as SGDLS and CDR2 as YYNGEE. The CDR3 has 15 residues. V was shortened by 0 bases and J by 5 bases, with 13 bases between the two germline ends. The CDR3 DNA reads as TGTGCCAGCAGCGTAGGAGGGGCATCGGAAGATACGCAGTATTTT. Translating it yields CASSVGGASEDTQYF.

This chain uses TRBV6-1 with TRBJ2-5, with D perhaps TRBD2 (5 bases). This CDR3 is 16 amino acids long. From germline, CDR1 is MNHNS and CDR2 SASEGT. V lost 2 bases and J 11 bases, leaving 24 bases between the germline ends. CDR3 protein: CASSERAGMGSAQQYF. The CDR3 nucleotides are TGTGCCAGCAGTGAACGGGCCGGGATGGGTTCGGCCCAGCAGTACTTC.

This chain joins TRBV5-1 and TRBJ2-1, with 14 bases fitting TRBD2. The J segment lost 8 bases and the V segment lost 7 bases, leaving 17 bases of the junction unmatched. CDR3 length: 18 amino acids. CDR1 and CDR2 (germline): SGHRS, YFSETQ. The CDR3 protein is CASGRLAGGPGLGYEQFF. The CDR3 region has the DNA TGCGCCAGCGGTCGACTAGCGGGAGGGCCGGGGTTGGGTTATGAGCAGTTCTTC.

V is TRBV15 and J is TRBJ1-1; the D gene is possibly TRBD1 (5 bases). Germline CDR1 reads LNHNV; CDR2 reads YYDKDF (reference sequence). The CDR3 is 14 amino acids. The V end was cut by 4 bases, the J end by 1 base, with 10 bases between. The CDR3 here is CATSIGTGNTEAFF. DNA of the CDR3: TGTGCCACCAGCATAGGGACGGGGAACACTGAAGCTTTCTTT.

This clone was counted only a few times. The rearrangement links TRBV20-1 to TRBJ2-7, with D possibly being TRBD1 (6 bases). In germline, CDR1 is DFQATT, CDR2 SNEGSKA (reference sequence). This CDR3 spans 10 amino acids. Between the trimmed V and J ends, which lost 6 bases and 9 bases, there was a span of 12 bases. The CDR3 nucleotides read TGCAGTGCAACTCAGGGGTTGCAGTACTTC. It is translated as CSATQGLQYF.

The chain has TRBV11-2 and TRBJ1-2, with 7 bases lining up with TRBD1. The CDR3 has 13 amino acids. CDR1 is SGHAT and CDR2 is FQNNGV in the germline V gene. The V gene end was trimmed by 3 bases and the J gene end by 7 bases; junction bases not matched to a gene: 5. This CDR3 reads CASSFRGGSGYTF. The CDR3 region has the DNA TGTGCCAGCAGCTTCAGGGGGGGCTCTGGCTACACCTTC.

This rearrangement joins TRBV4-3 to TRBJ2-1, with 9 bases fitting TRBD2. Looked up from germline, CDR1 is LGHNA and CDR2 is YSLEER. The CDR3 length is 16 residues. J was trimmed by 4 bases and V by 5 bases; bases with no gene match: 9. The CDR3 DNA sequence: TGCGCCAGCAGCGCTATCCTAGCGGGAATATACAATGAGCAGTTCTTC. Protein sequence: CASSAILAGIYNEQFF.

The chain combines TRBV6-6 with TRBJ2-5, with D possibly matching TRBD1 (5 bases). The tail of the sequence fits TRBJ2-7 better, so the J call may be wrong. The germline V gene has CDR1 MNHNY and CDR2 SVGAGI (reference sequence). The CDR3 has 13 residues. CDR3 coding DNA: TGTGCCAGCAGTTACATAGGGGACTACGAGCAGTACTTC. It specifies CASSYIGDYEQYF.

DNA of the CDR3: TGTGCCAGCAGTCCCCACAACAGGGCGCTCATCGAGCAGTACTTC. Translation: CASSPHNRALIEQYF. The chain couples TRBV27 to TRBJ2-7; tentatively, D is TRBD1 (6 bases). Germline loops: CDR1 MNHEY, CDR2 SMNVEV (reference sequence). The CDR3 totals 15 residues. Trimming took 5 bases from V and 6 from J, leaving 20 bases between them.

This clone appeared a few times. The rearrangement uses TRBV2 and TRBJ2-5; TRBD2 matches at 15 bases. The CDR3 is 18 amino acids. With V trimmed by 5 bases and J by 4 bases, 11 bases remained unmatched. CDR1 and CDR2 (germline): SNHLY, FYNNEI. CDR3 in amino acids: CASSKTGLAGGPGETQYF. In DNA form, the CDR3 reads TGTGCCAGCAGTAAAACTGGACTAGCGGGGGGGCCGGGAGAGACCCAGTACTTC. Looking up the rest from reference TRBV2 and TRBJ2-5 gives the full variable domain: EPEVTQTPSHQVTQMGQEVILRCVPISNHLYFYWYRQILGQKVEFLVSFYNNEISEKSEIFDDQFSVERPDGSNFTLKIRSTKLEDSAMYFCASSKTGLAGGPGETQYFGPGTRLLVL.

The rearrangement links TRBV7-9 to TRBJ1-4; the D gene is possibly TRBD1 (5 bases). The germline gives CDR1 SEHNR, CDR2 FQNEAQ (reference sequence). The CDR3 totals 14 residues. Deletions cut 0 bases from V and 7 bases from J, with 9 bases between. This CDR3 reads CASSLARQGEKLFF. The CDR3 nucleotides read TGTGCCAGCAGCTTAGCGAGGCAGGGTGAAAAACTGTTTTTT.

V and J are TRBV9 and TRBJ2-1, with 8 positions matching TRBD2. CDR3 size: 15 residues. J was trimmed by 3 bases and V by 2 bases; bases with no gene match: 4. Germline values: CDR1 SGDLS, CDR2 YYNGEE. CDR3 sequence reads: CASSVTSGYYNEQFF. DNA of the CDR3: TGTGCCAGCAGCGTTACTAGCGGTTACTACAATGAGCAGTTCTTC.

J is TRBJ2-2 and V is TRBV13; 10 bases are shared with TRBD2. The CDR3 is made up of 17 amino acids. Losses at the gene ends were 3 bases for V and 6 bases for J; bases not matched to a gene: 10. The germline V gene has CDR1 PRHDT and CDR2 FYEKMQ (reference sequence). CDR3 nucleotides: TGTGCCAGCAGCTTTATTCGTCTAGCGGGAGTTTCCGGGGAGCTGTTTTTT. The encoded protein is CASSFIRLAGVSGELFF.

This clone was picked up one time. The chain carries TRBV5-8 and TRBJ2-7; 9 bases line up with TRBD1. The junction had 10 bases not matched to a gene; V was cut back by 2 bases and J by 4 bases. The CDR3 has 16 amino acids. The germline V gene encodes CDR1 SGHTS and CDR2 YDEGEE. The CDR3 DNA sequence: TGTGCCAGCAGCTTTCTTATCGGGACAGGGTTTTACGAGCAGTACTTC. It codes for CASSFLIGTGFYEQYF.

This clone was found a few times. V usage is TRBV6-4 and J usage is TRBJ1-4; 7 bases fit TRBD1. The CDR3 consists of 15 residues. The V gene's germline CDR1 is MRHNA and CDR2 SNTAGT. With 5 bases clipped from V and 5 bases from J, the junction kept 8 bases outside the gene matches. CDR3 sequence: CASSSTGETNEKLFF. The CDR3 nucleotides read TGTGCCAGCAGTTCCACAGGGGAAACAAATGAAAAACTGTTTTTT.